Each of the 8 T cell receptor beta chains below was sequenced from the same sample in a study of blood T cell repertoires in COVID-19. Profiling relied on immunoSEQ multiplex PCR, and the TCRdb table lists in-frame clones only, not all of them. This repertoire shows under 250,000 clones, 88% found once; its top ten account for 2.7%. The sequenced sample consisted of peripheral blood. The origin of the receptors is a woman aged 60-70 years with acute or convalescent COVID-19.

The V call is TRBV12-5, the J call TRBJ2-5; 11 bases map to TRBD1. The V gene's germline CDR1 is LGHNT and CDR2 FRNRAP. This CDR3 has 15 amino acids. With 5 bases clipped from V and 5 bases from J, the junction kept 7 bases outside the gene matches. The CDR3 DNA is TGTGCTAGTGGTCCCGGACAGGGGGCGTGGGAGACCCAGTACTTC. Translation: CASGPGQGAWETQYF.

J is TRBJ2-7 and V is TRBV5-4; TRBD1 matches at 10 bases. V trimming: 3 bases; J trimming: 3 bases; junction bases outside the gene matches: 3. The CDR3 totals 14 residues. CDR1 is SGHNT and CDR2 is YYREEE in the germline V gene (reference sequence). The DNA of the CDR3 is TGTGCCAGCAGCTCGACAGGGGGCGTCTACGAGCAGTACTTC. Translated, it gives CASSSTGGVYEQYF.

The chain carries TRBV27 and TRBJ2-7, with 12 bases aligning to TRBD2. Trimming at V came to 6 bases and at J to 6 bases, leaving 6 bases not matched to a gene. The germline CDR1 and CDR2 sequences are MNHEY and SMNVEV (reference sequence). The CDR3 spans 14 residues. CDR3: CASRGLAGSGEQYF. The CDR3, as DNA: TGTGCCAGCAGGGGACTAGCGGGTTCGGGCGAGCAGTACTTC.

V gene TRBV9 combines with J gene TRBJ2-2, with D possibly matching TRBD2 (6 bases). Germline V gene sequence: CDR1 SGDLS, CDR2 YYNGEE. The CDR3 is made up of 16 amino acids. Trimming left V 0 bases short and J 2 bases short, with 11 bases between. CDR3 sequence: CASSVVQRVNTGELFF. The CDR3 DNA reads as TGTGCCAGCAGCGTAGTACAGCGGGTAAACACCGGGGAGCTGTTTTTT. The variable domain in full, with the rest retrieved from reference TRBV9 and TRBJ2-2, is DSGVTQTPKHLITATGQRVTLRCSPRSGDLSVYWYQQSLDQGLQFLIQYYNGEERAKGNILERFSAQQFPDLHSELNLSSLELGDSALYFCASSVVQRVNTGELFFGEGSRLTVL.

This clone was detected only once. This rearrangement joins TRBV11-2 to TRBJ2-1; 8 positions agree with TRBD2. The CDR3 runs to 15 residues. CDR1 and CDR2 (germline): SGHAT, FQNNGV. J gave up 5 bases and V 4 bases, and 7 bases lay outside the gene matches. For the CDR3, the DNA is TGTGCCAGCAGCTCCTCCCTAGCGGGCAACAATGAGCAGTTCTTC. This translates into CASSSSLAGNNEQFF.

The chain recombines TRBV5-1 with TRBJ2-3, with TRBD1 matching over 8 bases. The CDR3 length is 15 residues. The V and J ends lost 7 bases and 1 base, in that order; junction bases with no gene match: 8. In germline, CDR1 is SGHRS, CDR2 YFSETQ. CDR3 DNA: TGCGCCAGCCAGGGGGCGCAGATTGGCACAGATACGCAGTATTTT. It encodes CASQGAQIGTDTQYF.

The chain couples TRBV3-1 (or the pseudogene TRBV3-2) to TRBJ1-6; D uncertain. Looked up from germline, CDR1 is LGHDT and CDR2 is YNNKEL (reference sequence). Trimming shortened V by 0 bases and J by 6 bases, and 6 bases separated the two germline ends. The CDR3 extends over 14 amino acids. CDR3: CASSQDLLNSPLHF. The DNA of the CDR3 is TGTGCCAGCAGCCAAGACTTACTTAATTCACCCCTCCACTTT.

The chain is built from TRBV7-9 and TRBJ1-5; tentatively, D is TRBD1 (6 bases). Germline assignment: CDR1 SEHNR and CDR2 FQNEAQ (reference sequence). The CDR3 has 15 residues. Deletions cut 1 base from V and 5 bases from J, with 12 bases between. The CDR3 DNA is TGTGCCAGCAGCTTAGACAGAGGGGGGGATCAGCCCCAGCATTTT. Translation gives CASSLDRGGDQPQHF.